A single sample gave rise to the 7 T cell receptor beta chains below, sequenced in a study of somatic mutations in cytotoxic T cells in rheumatoid arthritis (dated by TCRdb to the late 2010s). To prepare the library, the immunoSEQ multiplex PCR assay was applied. TCRdb carries this immuneACCESS record with in-frame sequences only. Its versions omit some clonotypes, under half of them owing to an unresolved V gene in the studies checked, with the rest unexplained. Within this sample are about 7,000 clones, with 60% of them counted one time only. Clones ranked in the top ten supply approximately 23% of the sample. The sample taken for sequencing was CD8+ T cells sorted from blood. The receptors originated from a woman between 40 and 55 years old in good health.

The chain joins TRBV5-5 to TRBJ2-7; unclear D gene. The CDR3 is 15 amino acids. Trimming took off 4 bases at V and 3 bases at J, with 17 bases between the two ends. Looked up from germline, CDR1 is SGHKS and CDR2 is YYEKEE (reference sequence). The CDR3 protein is CASSNPIDMVYEQYF. The CDR3 bases are TGTGCCAGCAGCAATCCCATTGACATGGTCTACGAGCAGTACTTC.

This clone was picked up a small number of times. V is TRBV6-5 and J is TRBJ1-1, with no clear D. The length of the CDR3 is 14 residues. V was cut by 0 bases and J by 4 bases, with 9 bases left in between. From germline, CDR1 is MNHEY and CDR2 SVGAGI. CDR3: CASSYSTWGTEAFF. The CDR3 nucleotides are TGTGCCAGCAGTTACTCGACCTGGGGCACTGAAGCTTTCTTT.

This clone was observed a handful of times. This chain links TRBV10-2 with TRBJ2-1; 9 bases match TRBD2. Germline V gene data show CDR1 as WSHSY and CDR2 as SAAADI. The junction had 12 bases not matched to a gene; V was cut back by 3 bases and J by 6 bases. The length of the CDR3 is 17 residues. CDR3: CASSDPLGAGGLNEQFF. In DNA, the CDR3 is TGCGCCAGCAGTGATCCCCTTGGAGCGGGAGGTCTCAATGAGCAGTTCTTC.

This clone was found a few times. V is TRBV7-8 and J is TRBJ2-5; 11 bases fit TRBD2. V lost 5 bases to trimming and J lost 7 bases; unmatched junction nucleotides: 6. Germline V gives CDR1 SGHVS, CDR2 FQNEAQ. This CDR3 is 14 amino acids long. The CDR3 DNA reads TGTGCCAGCAGCAGGACTAGCGGGCTGGGGACCCAGTACTTC. This encodes CASSRTSGLGTQYF. The variable domain in full, with the rest retrieved from reference TRBV7-8 and TRBJ2-5, is GAGVSQSPRYKVAKRGQDVALRCDPISGHVSLFWYQQALGQGPEFLTYFQNEAQLDKSGLPSDRFFAERPEGSVSTLKIQRTQQEDSAVYLCASSRTSGLGTQYFGPGTRLLVL.

In this sample, this clone turned up a few times. The V call is TRBV6-1, the J call TRBJ2-1, with no clear D. V was shortened by 9 bases and J by 8 bases, with 17 bases between the two germline ends. The CDR3 covers 13 residues. The V gene's germline CDR1 is MNHNS and CDR2 SASEGT. The CDR3 DNA follows: TGTGCCAGTCAACCCCCAACAGAGGATGAGCAGTTCTTC. Protein product: CASQPPTEDEQFF.

This clone was seen only a few times. The genes are TRBV6-5 and TRBJ1-1, with D unresolved. CDR1 and CDR2 (germline): MNHEY, SVGAGI. The ends were cut back, 0 bases at V and 8 bases at J, with 10 bases in the middle. This CDR3 spans 13 amino acids. CDR3 DNA sequence: TGTGCCAGCAGTTACTCACCGGGAAGGGAAGCTTTCTTT. As protein: CASSYSPGREAFF.

This clone was picked up a small number of times. This chain connects TRBV27 to TRBJ2-7; D is unresolved. The CDR3 sequence is 11 residues long. Germline assignment: CDR1 MNHEY and CDR2 SMNVEV (reference sequence). Trimming removed 3 bases at V and 6 bases at J, with 6 bases between. Here the CDR3 reads CASSFGFEQYF. The CDR3 DNA reads as TGTGCCAGCAGTTTCGGATTCGAGCAGTACTTC.